This T cell receptor (beta chain) originates from a study of T cell changes during pregnancy in multiple sclerosis. CDR1 SGHDT and CDR2 YYEEEE come from the germline V gene. The V and J ends lost 2 bases and 3 bases, in that order; junction bases with no gene match: 7. This CDR3 has 15 amino acids. Produced via immunoSEQ multiplex PCR; TCRdb's table is partial and in-frame only. The sample lists some 140,000 clones, roughly 96% seen once, with over 0.35% in the top ten. This TCR was recovered from a female donor with multiple sclerosis, enrolled in a pregnancy study. The specimen comprised peripheral blood, sampled after pregnancy. The V call is TRBV5-6, the J call TRBJ1-2, with 7 bases matching TRBD1. The CDR3 sequence is CASSFLDRVYYGYTF. In nucleotides, the CDR3 is TGTGCCAGCAGCTTCCTCGACAGGGTATACTATGGCTACACCTTC.